The 27 T cell receptor beta chains listed next were all sequenced from one sample in a study of blood T cell repertoires in COVID-19. Profiling relied on immunoSEQ multiplex PCR, and the TCRdb table lists in-frame clones only, not all of them. In the table there are fewer than 350,000 clones, roughly 87% of which are singletons. Material for sequencing was PBMCs or T cells enriched from blood (not recorded which). Receptor source: a woman aged 30 to 39 who had recovered from COVID-19.

The genes are TRBV5-8 and TRBJ2-1, with D possibly being TRBD1 (7 bases). Germline loops: CDR1 SGHTS, CDR2 YDEGEE. The CDR3 contains 11 residues. The germline V and J ends were trimmed by 4 bases and 16 bases, with 15 bases remaining between them. The CDR3, as DNA: TGTGCCAGCAGCGCAGGGGGGTCCCACTTCTTC. Its protein product is CASSAGGSHFF.

J is TRBJ1-1 and V is TRBV9; 12 bases line up with TRBD1. CDR3 size: 13 residues. The V segment lost 4 bases and the J segment 12 bases; nucleotides outside the gene matches: 7. Per the germline V gene, CDR1 is SGDLS and CDR2 is YYNGEE. The CDR3, as DNA: TGTGCCAGCAGCTCGATCCGGGACAGGGGGCCTTTCTTT. Residues: CASSSIRDRGPFF.

V and J are TRBV11-2 and TRBJ1-1, with no clear D. Trimming removed 4 bases from V and 4 bases from J, with 13 bases in between. The CDR3 is 14 residues long. Germline values: CDR1 SGHAT, CDR2 FQNNGV. The CDR3 protein is CASSYLVRGTEAFF. The CDR3, as DNA: TGTGCCAGCAGCTACCTCGTGAGAGGCACTGAAGCTTTCTTT.

This chain uses TRBV6-4 with TRBJ2-3, with a possible D match to TRBD1 (5 bases). Trimming stripped 0 bases from V and 7 bases from J, with 8 bases between. Germline values: CDR1 MRHNA, CDR2 SNTAGT. This CDR3 has 13 amino acids. CDR3 residues: CASSDSGENTQYF. DNA for the CDR3: TGTGCCAGCAGTGACTCAGGGGAAAATACGCAGTATTTT.

The genes are TRBV5-1 and TRBJ2-3; 10 nucleotides align to TRBD2. The CDR3 contains 14 residues. The V gene end was trimmed by 6 bases and the J gene end by 5 bases; junction bases not matched to a gene: 6. From germline, CDR1 is SGHRS and CDR2 YFSETQ. DNA of the CDR3: TGCGCCAGCAACAAACTAGCGGGGCAAGATACGCAGTATTTT. Protein product: CASNKLAGQDTQYF.

The rearrangement joins TRBV29-1 to TRBJ1-4; a weak D match, TRBD1 (5 bases). Deletions cut 4 bases from V and 6 bases from J, with 9 bases between. The CDR3 loop spans 12 amino acids. Germline V gene sequence: CDR1 SQVTM, CDR2 ANQGSEA. For the CDR3, the DNA is TGCAGCGTTGGGGGCATGGATGAAAAACTGTTTTTT. Translated: CSVGGMDEKLFF.

The chain is built from TRBV24-1 and TRBJ1-2; 7 bases agree with TRBD1. This CDR3 is 13 amino acids long. Trimming removed 7 bases from V and 8 bases from J; junction bases left unmatched: 9. Per germline, CDR1 KGHDR and CDR2 SFDVKD. The CDR3 coding sequence is TGTGCCACCAGCAATACAGGGGCGGGCGGCTACACCTTC. Protein sequence: CATSNTGAGGYTF.

The J gene is TRBJ1-2, the V gene TRBV28; no definite D call. With 5 bases removed from V and 10 bases from J, the gap between germline ends came to 26 bases. Germline V gene sequence: CDR1 MDHEN, CDR2 SYDVKM. The CDR3 consists of 16 residues. The CDR3 spells CASSPRGGWVTHAYTF. CDR3 sequence (DNA): TGTGCCAGCAGTCCCCGAGGCGGATGGGTAACTCATGCCTACACCTTC.

J is TRBJ2-1 and V is TRBV6-5, with 7 positions matching TRBD2. Germline values: CDR1 MNHEY, CDR2 SVGAGI. The CDR3 spans 15 residues. V lost 8 bases, J lost 0 bases, and 7 bases stayed unmatched. CDR3 protein: CASRSAGSSYNEQFF. CDR3 DNA sequence: TGTGCCAGCCGTTCAGCGGGAAGCTCCTACAATGAGCAGTTCTTC.

V gene TRBV3-1 (or the pseudogene TRBV3-2) combines with J gene TRBJ2-7, with 9 positions matching TRBD2. Germline assignment: CDR1 LGHDT and CDR2 YNNKEL (reference sequence). The CDR3 extends over 15 amino acids. V lost 3 bases, J lost 6 bases, and 9 bases stayed unmatched. CDR3 sequence: CASSQSPSGVSEQYF. DNA of the CDR3: TGTGCCAGCAGCCAGAGTCCTAGCGGGGTCAGCGAGCAGTACTTC.

J is TRBJ1-1 and V is TRBV4-2; a possible D gene is TRBD1 (5 bases). The CDR3 is 16 residues long. V was trimmed by 0 bases and J by 6 bases, leaving 17 bases between them. From germline, CDR1 is LGHNA and CDR2 YNFKEQ. This chain's CDR3 is CASSQDGGGLGSEAFF. As DNA, the CDR3 is TGTGCCAGCAGCCAAGATGGTGGGGGACTGGGATCTGAAGCTTTCTTT.

The chain couples TRBV9 to TRBJ2-3, with D unclear. The CDR3 sequence is 12 residues long. In germline, CDR1 is SGDLS, CDR2 YYNGEE. The V and J ends lost 0 bases and 6 bases respectively, with 5 bases between them. CDR3 sequence: CASSVGIDTQYF. The CDR3 nucleotides are TGTGCCAGCAGCGTAGGTATTGATACGCAGTATTTT.

This sequence joins TRBV6-5 and TRBJ2-3, with 11 nucleotides matching TRBD2. Germline values: CDR1 MNHEY, CDR2 SVGAGI. V was clipped by 0 bases and J by 6 bases; unmatched bases: 2. CDR3 size: 15 residues. CDR3 sequence (DNA): TGTGCCAGCAGTTACTCTTCTAGCGGGGGGGATACGCAGTATTTT. Protein product: CASSYSSSGGDTQYF.

The V call is TRBV14, the J call TRBJ2-5, with 7 bases lining up with TRBD1. Per germline, CDR1 SGHDN and CDR2 FVKESK. CDR3 length: 16 amino acids. The V gene end was trimmed by 4 bases and the J gene end by 4 bases; junction bases not matched to a gene: 12. For the CDR3, the DNA is TGTGCCAGCAGCCCACATGGGGCAGGGGGTGTAGAGACCCAGTACTTC. Translated: CASSPHGAGGVETQYF.

This clone came up a few times. This chain links TRBV7-9 with TRBJ2-7; D uncertain. The CDR3 extends over 13 amino acids. The ends were cut back, 3 bases at V and 0 bases at J, with 6 bases in the middle. CDR1 and CDR2 from the germline V gene are SEHNR and FQNEAQ (reference sequence). Written as DNA, the CDR3 is TGTGCCAGCAGCTTTGGGCCCTCCTACGAGCAGTACTTC. It specifies CASSFGPSYEQYF.

The genes are TRBV6-5 and TRBJ2-5; D might be TRBD1 (5 bases). The ends were cut back, 2 bases at V and 4 bases at J, with 8 bases in the middle. The length of the CDR3 is 13 residues. Germline lookup yields CDR1 MNHEY and CDR2 SVGAGI. DNA of the CDR3: TGTGCCAGCAGTTACAGGCAGGGAGAGACCCAGTACTTC. It yields the protein CASSYRQGETQYF.

The CDR3 spells CASSEPAGRKSYNEQFF. The CDR3 nucleotides are TGTGCCAGCAGTGAGCCCGCGGGACGTAAATCCTACAATGAGCAGTTCTTC. This rearrangement joins TRBV25-1 to TRBJ2-1, with D maybe TRBD2 (6 bases). The germline V gene has CDR1 MGHDK and CDR2 SYGVNS. The CDR3 is 17 residues long. Between the trimmed V and J ends, which lost 3 bases and 1 base, there was a span of 16 bases.

The V gene is TRBV29-1, the J gene TRBJ1-1; 10 nucleotides align to TRBD1. This CDR3 is built from 12 residues. V lost 7 bases and J lost 4; bases outside the gene matches: 3. In germline, CDR1 is SQVTM, CDR2 ANQGSEA. The CDR3 loop reads CSADRGATEAFF. In DNA form, the CDR3 reads TGCAGCGCGGACAGGGGGGCCACTGAAGCTTTCTTT.

The chain uses TRBV19 and TRBJ2-2; TRBD2 is a possible D gene (5 bases). The CDR3 covers 14 residues. Germline CDR1 LNHDA, CDR2 SQIVND (reference sequence). Trimming shortened V by 6 bases and J by 7 bases, and 15 bases separated the two germline ends. CDR3 DNA: TGTGCCAGTAGGGTCGGGGTTATAGACGGGGAGCTGTTTTTT. It specifies CASRVGVIDGELFF. Filled out from reference TRBV19 and TRBJ2-2, the complete variable domain reads DGGITQSPKYLFRKEGQNVTLSCEQNLNHDAMYWYRQDPGQGLRLIYYSQIVNDFQKGDIAEGYSVSREKKESFPLTVTSAQKNPTAFYLCASRVGVIDGELFFGEGSRLTVL.

The V gene is TRBV28, the J gene TRBJ2-7; tentatively, D is TRBD1 (6 bases). Trimming pared 6 bases from V and 0 bases from J, leaving 9 bases between. The CDR3 runs to 13 residues. CDR1 is MDHEN and CDR2 is SYDVKM in the germline V gene. The CDR3 spells CASRQGLSYEQYF. The CDR3 DNA sequence: TGTGCCAGCAGACAGGGCCTCTCCTACGAGCAGTACTTC.

The V and J genes are TRBV9 and TRBJ2-3; D unresolved. The V gene lost 0 bases and the J gene lost 5 bases, with 10 bases spanning the gap. The CDR3 sequence is 14 residues long. Per the germline V gene, CDR1 is SGDLS and CDR2 is YYNGEE. This CDR3 is CASSVEYKRDTQYF. The CDR3 region has the DNA TGTGCCAGCAGCGTAGAGTATAAGAGAGATACGCAGTATTTT.

CDR3 bases: TGTGCCAGCGCCGGTCGCGAGCAGTACTTC. Translating gives CASAGREQYF. The V gene is TRBV6-5, the J gene TRBJ2-7, with D unresolved. The CDR3 runs 10 residues. The V end lost 8 bases, the J end lost 6 bases, and 8 bases lay between the germline ends. The germline V gene encodes CDR1 MNHEY and CDR2 SVGAGI.

The chain joins TRBV11-2 to TRBJ1-2; tentative D call: TRBD1 (5 bases). The CDR3 has 14 amino acids. Trimming pared 2 bases from V and 7 bases from J, leaving 14 bases between. CDR1 SGHAT and CDR2 FQNNGV come from the germline V gene. This chain's CDR3 is CASSLSRVKAGYTF. CDR3 sequence (DNA): TGTGCCAGCAGCTTAAGCAGGGTGAAGGCTGGCTACACCTTC.

The chain uses TRBV11-2 and TRBJ1-1, with 7 bases aligning to TRBD1. The CDR3 length is 18 residues. Germline trimming cut 1 base from V and 1 base from J; bases unmatched to any gene: 12. Germline-derived CDR1 and CDR2 are SGHAT and FQNNGV. The CDR3 sequence is CASSLGDRTYPRNTEAFF. In nucleotides, the CDR3 is TGTGCCAGCAGCTTAGGGGACAGAACCTATCCTCGGAACACTGAAGCTTTCTTT.

The chain is built from TRBV6-5 and TRBJ2-1, with 9 bases fitting TRBD2. This CDR3 region has 15 residues. Germline V gene data show CDR1 as MNHEY and CDR2 as SVGAGI. The junction had 6 bases not matched to a gene; V was cut back by 6 bases and J by 3 bases. The CDR3 DNA is TGTGCCAGCAGAGGCCTAGCGGGAAGCTACAATGAGCAGTTCTTC. Protein: CASRGLAGSYNEQFF.

The J gene is TRBJ1-1, the V gene TRBV7-9; D uncertain. The CDR3 totals 14 residues. Trimming removed 4 bases from V and 0 bases from J, with 9 bases in between. CDR1 SEHNR and CDR2 FQNEAQ come from the germline V gene (reference sequence). CDR3 region: CASSSTSMNTEAFF. CDR3 nucleotide sequence: TGTGCCAGCAGCTCCACGAGCATGAACACTGAAGCTTTCTTT.

The chain couples TRBV5-8 to TRBJ2-1, with no clear D. Deletions cut 1 base from V and 5 bases from J, with 10 bases between. From germline, CDR1 is SGHTS and CDR2 YDEGEE. The CDR3 is 14 residues long. DNA of the CDR3: TGTGCCAGCAGCTTGTTATCCCGGGACAATGAGCAGTTCTTC. Its translation is CASSLLSRDNEQFF.